This TCR beta chain was captured in a study of blood T cell repertoires in COVID-19 (dated by TCRdb to 2020 to 2021). Broadly, across the study: Samples covering the acute and convalescent phases of COVID-19 were provided by collaborators in the United States, Italy and Spain. The material from the prospective study consisted of cDNA or gDNA derived from T cells, B-cell-depleted T cells, or PBMCs. The samples were drawn from the first 160 participants of the ongoing ImmuneRACE study and from over a thousand subjects provided by 6 global collaborators. Where available, HLA class I and class II types were taken from metadata supplied by the sample provider and were not determined by assay-based typing. The repertoires were released in a freely available public database meant as a resource for research on the immune response to SARS-CoV-2. Sample metadata almost always included a de-identified subject ID, COVID-19 status, age in years and sex. Subjects who had been exposed to COVID-19, were actively infected with it, or had recovered from it provided the deeply sampled blood TCRbeta repertoires that made up the dataset.

V lost 1 base and J lost 3 bases; the stretch between them is 10 bases long. Including cysteine and phenylalanine, the CDR3 has 14 amino acids. Left in the record is the CDR3 DNA by itself, 42 bases read in frame from the first base. Taken from the germline V gene (reference sequence), the CDR1 and CDR2 loops are GTSNPN and SVGIG. Each collaborating institution followed its own protocols to collect whole blood in K2EDTA tubes. Collaborator samples were shipped for TCRbeta analysis as frozen whole blood, isolated PBMCs, or DNA extracted from either sample type. TCRbeta CDR3 regions were amplified from genomic DNA using the immunoSEQ Assay, a bias-controlled multiplex PCR. In the original analysis: The number of nucleated cells in each sample was estimated by amplification of reference gene primers within the assay. To quantify the absolute abundance of each unique TCRbeta CDR3 rearrangement, sequence reads were collapsed and filtered. For each sample, productive Simpson clonality was calculated as the square root of Simpson's diversity index over productive rearrangements. TCRdb re-hosts the immuneACCESS table, in-frame sequences only. Its copies lack some clones; in the studies checked, an unresolved V gene accounts for under half of them, and the cause for the rest is not known. V and J calls and clone size follow that table, whereas D and trimming were derived from the DNA. The sample table contains about 230,000 clones; only one count was recorded for around 80% of them. The ten largest clones represent roughly 8.6% of the sample.

General findings and caveats noted by the study authors: How much clinical and demographic metadata was included differed by source and by participant, and the metadata was provided uncurated.

This clone was seen repeatedly, ten times or more. It has no known antigen specificity. The record has no base qualities; no much larger clone is one base away. The chain employs TRBV30 and TRBJ1-5; the D gene lacks a confident call. The origin of this receptor is a man aged 35 to 55 with active or convalescent COVID-19. The sequenced sample was peripheral blood. The CDR3: CAWSGGQHNQPQHF. The nucleotide sequence is given as TGTGCCTGGAGTGGAGGGCAGCACAATCAGCCCCAGCATTTT.